This TCR beta chain is drawn from a study of T-cell reconstitution after alpha-beta-depleted transplantation in children (dated by TCRdb to 2015 to 2016). With regard to the full study: Using TCR repertoire profiling, the study quantitatively followed how T-cell immune reconstitution unfolded in children after TCRalphabeta/CD19-depleted allogeneic hematopoietic cell transplantation.

Libraries were built with PCR. Sequenced using an Illumina HiSeq 2500. TCR libraries were prepared with molecular barcoding, using unique molecular identifiers to normalize TCRbeta repertoire quantification. The public reads were quality trimmed at Q25 with fastp and then assembled into clones with MiXCR by TCRdb, keeping productive beta chains. Rows are unified per CDR3 protein, each entry keeping the most common DNA and genes. The sample profile shows about 540,000 distinct CDR3 sequences; approximately 16% of them were found once. 3% to 4% of the sample comes from the top ten. V is trimmed back by 6 bases and J by 4 bases, and the junction contains 8 bases that no gene match accounts for. Its CDR3 holds 14 amino acids, cysteine through phenylalanine. The sequence is cut down to CDR3 DNA, 42 bases in frame from base 1. Of note for this clonotype: Its antigen specificity is not known. No base quality values were provided; no much bigger clone lies one nucleotide off.

This clonotype originated in a human donor who donated a stem cell graft to a child with acute lymphoblastic leukemia. Material: PBMCs from the stem cell graft donor, obtained from the stem cell graft. The V gene is TRBV12-3 or TRBV12-4 and the J gene is TRBJ2-5; 7 central bases correspond to TRBD2. The CDR3 region has the sequence CASSGRRGGETQYF. The DNA is TGTGCCAGCAGCGGGAGGCGTGGGGGAGAGACCCAGTACTTC.